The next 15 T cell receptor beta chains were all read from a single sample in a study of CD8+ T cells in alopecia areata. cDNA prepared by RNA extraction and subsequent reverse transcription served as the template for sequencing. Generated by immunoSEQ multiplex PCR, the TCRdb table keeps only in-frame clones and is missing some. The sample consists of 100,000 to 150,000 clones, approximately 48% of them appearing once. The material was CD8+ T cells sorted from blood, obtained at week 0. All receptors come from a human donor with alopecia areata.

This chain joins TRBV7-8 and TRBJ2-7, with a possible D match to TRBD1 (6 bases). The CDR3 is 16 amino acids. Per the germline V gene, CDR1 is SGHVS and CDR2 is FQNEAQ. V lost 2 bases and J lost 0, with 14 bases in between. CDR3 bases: TGTGCCAGCAGCTTATTGGGGGACACCATCTCCTACGAGCAGTACTTC. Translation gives CASSLLGDTISYEQYF.

For the CDR3, the DNA is TGTGCCAGCAGCGTAGAGGGTTTCAGCTACACCTTC. Translating it yields CASSVEGFSYTF. V usage is TRBV9 and J usage is TRBJ1-2; no reliable D call. V was cut by 0 bases and J by 9 bases, with 9 bases left in between. Germline values: CDR1 SGDLS, CDR2 YYNGEE. The CDR3 is made up of 12 amino acids.

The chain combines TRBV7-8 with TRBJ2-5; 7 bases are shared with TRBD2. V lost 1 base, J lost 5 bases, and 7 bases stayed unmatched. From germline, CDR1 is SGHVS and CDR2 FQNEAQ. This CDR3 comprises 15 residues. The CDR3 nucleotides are TGTGCCAGCAGCTTAGAGAGACTAGCTCGGGAGACCCAGTACTTC. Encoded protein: CASSLERLARETQYF.

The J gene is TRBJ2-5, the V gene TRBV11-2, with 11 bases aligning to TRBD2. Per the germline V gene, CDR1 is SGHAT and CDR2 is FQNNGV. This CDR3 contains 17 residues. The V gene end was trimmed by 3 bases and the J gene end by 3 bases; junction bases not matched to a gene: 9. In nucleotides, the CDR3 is TGTGCCAGCAGCTTCCCACGGACTAGCGGGCCCGAAGAGACCCAGTACTTC. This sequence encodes CASSFPRTSGPEETQYF.

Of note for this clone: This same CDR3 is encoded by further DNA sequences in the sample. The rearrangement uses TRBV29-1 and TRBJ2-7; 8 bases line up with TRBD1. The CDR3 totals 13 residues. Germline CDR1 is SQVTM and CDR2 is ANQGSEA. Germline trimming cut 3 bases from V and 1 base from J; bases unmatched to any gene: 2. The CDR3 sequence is CSVEDRESYEQYF. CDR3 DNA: TGCAGCGTTGAGGACAGGGAATCCTACGAGCAGTACTTC.

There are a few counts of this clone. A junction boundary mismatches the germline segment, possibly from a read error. The CDR3 region is CASNDSTGGTGTQYF. DNA for the CDR3: TGTGCCAGCAATGACTCGACAGGGGGCACAGGTACGCAGTATTTT. V is TRBV6-4 and J is TRBJ2-3; 10 bases fit TRBD1. CDR3 size: 15 residues. Germline V gives CDR1 MRHNA, CDR2 SNTAGT.

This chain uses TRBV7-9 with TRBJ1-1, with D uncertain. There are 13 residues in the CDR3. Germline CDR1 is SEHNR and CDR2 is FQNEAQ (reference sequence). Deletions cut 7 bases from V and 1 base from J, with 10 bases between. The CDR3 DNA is TGTGCCAGCAAGGGAGCCGAGAACACTGAAGCTTTCTTT. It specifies CASKGAENTEAFF.

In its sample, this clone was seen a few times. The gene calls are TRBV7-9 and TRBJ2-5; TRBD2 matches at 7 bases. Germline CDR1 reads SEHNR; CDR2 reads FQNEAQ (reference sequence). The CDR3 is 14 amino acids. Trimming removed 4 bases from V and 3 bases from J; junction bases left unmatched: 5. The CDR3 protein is CASSSEGREETQYF. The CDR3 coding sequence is TGTGCCAGCAGCTCAGAGGGGAGGGAAGAGACCCAGTACTTC. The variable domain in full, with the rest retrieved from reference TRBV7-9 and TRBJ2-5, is DTGVSQNPRHKITKRGQNVTFRCDPISEHNRLYWYRQTLGQGPEFLTYFQNEAQLEKSRLLSDRFSAERPKGSFSTLEIQRTEQGDSAMYLCASSSEGREETQYFGPGTRLLVL.

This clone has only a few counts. Written as DNA, the CDR3 is TGTGCCAGCAGCTTCAGGGGTTCCTACGAGCAGTACTTC. It specifies CASSFRGSYEQYF. The V call is TRBV5-4, the J call TRBJ2-7; possibly TRBD1 for D (6 bases). V was trimmed by 2 bases and J by 1 base, leaving 7 bases between them. The germline V gene encodes CDR1 SGHNT and CDR2 YYREEE (reference sequence). This CDR3 spans 13 amino acids.

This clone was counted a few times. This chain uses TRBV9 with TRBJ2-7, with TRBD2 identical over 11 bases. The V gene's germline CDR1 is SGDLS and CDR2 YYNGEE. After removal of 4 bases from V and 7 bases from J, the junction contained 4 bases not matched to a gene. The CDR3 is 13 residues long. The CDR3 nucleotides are TGTGCCAGCAGCCCCGGGACTAGCGGTGAGCAGTACTTC. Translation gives CASSPGTSGEQYF.

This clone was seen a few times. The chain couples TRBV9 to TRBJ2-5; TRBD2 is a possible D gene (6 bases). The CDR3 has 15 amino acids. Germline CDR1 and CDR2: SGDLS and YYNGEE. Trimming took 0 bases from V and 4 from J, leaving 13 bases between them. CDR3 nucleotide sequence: TGTGCCAGCAGCGTAGCTTCCGGGGGAGGAGAGACCCAGTACTTC. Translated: CASSVASGGGETQYF.

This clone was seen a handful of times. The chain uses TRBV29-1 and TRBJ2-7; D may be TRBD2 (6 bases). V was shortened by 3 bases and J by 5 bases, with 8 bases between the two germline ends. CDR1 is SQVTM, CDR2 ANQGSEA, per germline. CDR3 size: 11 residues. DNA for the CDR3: TGCAGCGTTGACGGCGGGGACGAGCAGTACTTC. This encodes CSVDGGDEQYF.

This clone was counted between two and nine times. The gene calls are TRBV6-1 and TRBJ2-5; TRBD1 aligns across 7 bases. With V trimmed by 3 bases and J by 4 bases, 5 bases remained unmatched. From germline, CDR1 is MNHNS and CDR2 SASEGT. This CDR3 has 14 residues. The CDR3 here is CASSDLGGGETQYF. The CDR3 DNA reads TGTGCCAGCAGTGACCTAGGGGGCGGAGAGACCCAGTACTTC.

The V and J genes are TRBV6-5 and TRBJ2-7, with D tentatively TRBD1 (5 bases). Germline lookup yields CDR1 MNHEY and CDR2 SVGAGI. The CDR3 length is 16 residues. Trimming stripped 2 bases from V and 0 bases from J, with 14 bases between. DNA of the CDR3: TGTGCCAGCAGTTACCTCGCTGGGGCGAGCTCCTACGAGCAGTACTTC. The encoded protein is CASSYLAGASSYEQYF.

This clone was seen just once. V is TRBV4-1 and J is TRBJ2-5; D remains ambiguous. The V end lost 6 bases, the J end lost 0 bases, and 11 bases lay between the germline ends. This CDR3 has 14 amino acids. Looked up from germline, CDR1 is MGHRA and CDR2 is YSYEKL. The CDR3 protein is CASSYDRNQETQYF. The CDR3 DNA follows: TGCGCCAGCAGTTATGACCGGAACCAAGAGACCCAGTACTTC.